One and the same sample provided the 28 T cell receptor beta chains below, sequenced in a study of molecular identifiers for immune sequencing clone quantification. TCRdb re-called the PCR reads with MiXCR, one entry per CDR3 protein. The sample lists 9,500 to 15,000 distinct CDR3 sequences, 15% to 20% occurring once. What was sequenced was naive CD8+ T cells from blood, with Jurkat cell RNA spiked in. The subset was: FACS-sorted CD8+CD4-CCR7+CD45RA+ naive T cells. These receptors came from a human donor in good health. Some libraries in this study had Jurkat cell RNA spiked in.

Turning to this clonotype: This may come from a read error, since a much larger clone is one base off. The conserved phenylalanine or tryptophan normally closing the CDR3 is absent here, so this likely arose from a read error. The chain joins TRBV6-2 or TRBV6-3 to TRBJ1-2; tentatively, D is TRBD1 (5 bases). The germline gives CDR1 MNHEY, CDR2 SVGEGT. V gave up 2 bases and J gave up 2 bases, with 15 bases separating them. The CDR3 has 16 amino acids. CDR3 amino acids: CASSYQVGTRNYGYTS. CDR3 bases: TGTGCCAGCAGTTACCAAGTTGGGACGCGGAACTATGGCTACACCTCC.

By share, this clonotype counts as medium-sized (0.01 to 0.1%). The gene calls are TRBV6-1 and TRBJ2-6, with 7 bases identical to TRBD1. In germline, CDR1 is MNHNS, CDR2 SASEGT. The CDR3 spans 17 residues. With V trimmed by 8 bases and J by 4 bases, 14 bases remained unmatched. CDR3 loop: CASRGMTTGRGANVLTF. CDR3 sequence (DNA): TGTGCCAGCCGAGGGATGACGACAGGGCGAGGGGCCAACGTCCTGACTTTC.

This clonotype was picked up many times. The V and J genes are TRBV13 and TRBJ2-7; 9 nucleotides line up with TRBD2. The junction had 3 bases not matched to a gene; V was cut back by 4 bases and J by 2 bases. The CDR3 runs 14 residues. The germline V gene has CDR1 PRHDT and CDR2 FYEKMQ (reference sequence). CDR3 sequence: CASSSRLAAYEQYF. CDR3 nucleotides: TGTGCCAGCAGCTCAAGACTAGCGGCCTACGAGCAGTACTTC.

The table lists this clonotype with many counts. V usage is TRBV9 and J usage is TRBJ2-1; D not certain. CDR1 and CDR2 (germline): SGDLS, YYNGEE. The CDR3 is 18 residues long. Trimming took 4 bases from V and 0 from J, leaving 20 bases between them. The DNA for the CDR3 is TGTGCCAGCAGCAACCCCCTGGACCAGCCTCGCTCCTACAATGAGCAGTTCTTC. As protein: CASSNPLDQPRSYNEQFF.

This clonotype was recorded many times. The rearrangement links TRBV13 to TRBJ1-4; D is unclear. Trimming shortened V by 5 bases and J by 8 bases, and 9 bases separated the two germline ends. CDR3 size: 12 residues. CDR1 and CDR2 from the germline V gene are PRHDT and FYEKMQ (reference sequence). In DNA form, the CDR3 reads TGTGCCAGCAGCCTACTGGGGGAAAAACTGTTTTTT. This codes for CASSLLGEKLFF. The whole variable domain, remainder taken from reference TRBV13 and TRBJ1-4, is AAGVIQSPRHLIKEKRETATLKCYPIPRHDTVYWYQQGPGQDPQFLISFYEKMQSDKGSIPDRFSAQQFSDYHSELNMSSLELGDSALYFCASSLLGEKLFFGSGTQLSVL.

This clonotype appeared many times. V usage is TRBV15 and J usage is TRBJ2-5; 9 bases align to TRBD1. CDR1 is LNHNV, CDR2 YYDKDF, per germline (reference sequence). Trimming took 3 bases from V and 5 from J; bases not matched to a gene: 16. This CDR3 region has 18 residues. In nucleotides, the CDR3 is TGTGCCACCAGCAGTCCTCTGGCACTACAGGGGGCGGGGGAGACCCAGTACTTC. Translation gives CATSSPLALQGAGETQYF.

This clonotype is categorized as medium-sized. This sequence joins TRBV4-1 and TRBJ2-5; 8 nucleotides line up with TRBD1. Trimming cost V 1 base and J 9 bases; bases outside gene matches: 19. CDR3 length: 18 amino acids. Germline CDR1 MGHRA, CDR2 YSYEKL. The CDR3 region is CASSQGELGQGAGLAQYF. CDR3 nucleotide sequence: TGCGCCAGCAGCCAAGGGGAGCTTGGACAGGGTGCGGGTTTGGCCCAGTACTTC.

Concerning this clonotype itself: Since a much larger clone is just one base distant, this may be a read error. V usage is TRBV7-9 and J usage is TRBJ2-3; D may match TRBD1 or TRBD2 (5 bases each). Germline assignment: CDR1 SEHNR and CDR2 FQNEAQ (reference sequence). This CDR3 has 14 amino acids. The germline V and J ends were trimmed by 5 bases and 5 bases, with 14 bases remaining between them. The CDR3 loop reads CASSHPGPLDTQYF. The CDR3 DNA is TGTGCCAGCAGCCACCCGGGACCATTAGATACGCAGTATTTT.

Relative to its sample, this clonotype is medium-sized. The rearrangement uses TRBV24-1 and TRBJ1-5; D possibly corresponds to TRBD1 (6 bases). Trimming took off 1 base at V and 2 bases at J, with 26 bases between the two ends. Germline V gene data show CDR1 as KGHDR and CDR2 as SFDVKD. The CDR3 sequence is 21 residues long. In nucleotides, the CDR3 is TGTGCCACCAGTGATTTCCCTTCGGGAACTCCGCGGCAGGGGTGCAATCAGCCCCAGCATTTT. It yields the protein CATSDFPSGTPRQGCNQPQHF.

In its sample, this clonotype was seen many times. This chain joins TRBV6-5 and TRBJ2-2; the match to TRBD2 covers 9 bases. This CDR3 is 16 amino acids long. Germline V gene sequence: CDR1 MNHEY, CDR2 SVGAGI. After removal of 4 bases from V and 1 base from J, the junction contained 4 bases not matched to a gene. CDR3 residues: CASSLLAGENTGELFF. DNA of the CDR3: TGTGCCAGCAGTTTATTAGCGGGAGAGAACACCGGGGAGCTGTTTTTT.

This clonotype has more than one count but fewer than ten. The CDR3 protein is CASSLVLLRPGQGLLSGYTF. In DNA form, the CDR3 reads TGTGCCAGCAGCTTAGTGCTCCTAAGGCCGGGACAGGGTTTATTGAGCGGCTACACCTTC. The rearrangement uses TRBV7-9 and TRBJ1-2, with 9 bases lining up with TRBD1. The V gene's germline CDR1 is SEHNR and CDR2 FQNEAQ (reference sequence). V was clipped by 1 base and J by 8 bases; unmatched bases: 23. This CDR3 is 20 amino acids long.

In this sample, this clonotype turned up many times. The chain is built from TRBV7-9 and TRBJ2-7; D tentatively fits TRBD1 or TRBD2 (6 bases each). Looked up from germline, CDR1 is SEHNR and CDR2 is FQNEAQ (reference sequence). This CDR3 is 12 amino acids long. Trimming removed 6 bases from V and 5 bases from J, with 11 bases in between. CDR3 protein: CASRSGADEQYF. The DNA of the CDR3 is TGTGCCAGCAGGTCGGGGGCCGACGAGCAGTACTTC.

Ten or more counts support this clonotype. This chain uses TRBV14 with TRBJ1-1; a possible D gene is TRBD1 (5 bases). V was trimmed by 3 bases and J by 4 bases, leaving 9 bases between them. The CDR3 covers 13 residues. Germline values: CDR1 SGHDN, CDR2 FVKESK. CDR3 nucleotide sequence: TGTGCCAGCAGCCACTACAGGACCACTGAAGCTTTCTTT. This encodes CASSHYRTTEAFF.

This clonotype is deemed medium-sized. This CDR3 reads CASSLYHGRTPSTDTQYF. DNA of the CDR3: TGTGCCAGCAGTTTATACCACGGACGGACCCCTAGCACAGATACGCAGTATTTT. V usage is TRBV28 and J usage is TRBJ2-3; D is uncertain. Trimming left V 1 base short and J 0 bases short, with 17 bases between. The CDR3 sequence is 18 residues long. In germline, CDR1 is MDHEN, CDR2 SYDVKM.

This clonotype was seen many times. The CDR3 loop is CASSRENTGELFF. For the CDR3, the DNA is TGTGCCAGCAGTAGAGAGAACACCGGGGAGCTGTTTTTT. The rearrangement links TRBV5-5 to TRBJ2-2; D remains unclear. V was clipped by 5 bases and J by 1 base, with 6 bases between them. This CDR3 spans 13 amino acids. Germline values: CDR1 SGHKS, CDR2 YYEKEE (reference sequence).

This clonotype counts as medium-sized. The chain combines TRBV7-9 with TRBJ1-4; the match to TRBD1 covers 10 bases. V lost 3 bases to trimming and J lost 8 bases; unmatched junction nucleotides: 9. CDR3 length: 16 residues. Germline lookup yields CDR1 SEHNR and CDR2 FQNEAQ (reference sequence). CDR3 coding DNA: TGTGCCAGCAGCTTCGACAGGGGGCATGGTGGAGAAAAACTGTTTTTT. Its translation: CASSFDRGHGGEKLFF.

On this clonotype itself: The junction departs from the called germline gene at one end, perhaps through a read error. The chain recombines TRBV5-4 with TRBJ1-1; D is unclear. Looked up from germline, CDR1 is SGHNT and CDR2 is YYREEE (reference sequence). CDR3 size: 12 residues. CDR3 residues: CASSLGLGEALF. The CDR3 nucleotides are TGTGCCAGCAGCTTGGGCTTGGGTGAGGCTCTCTTT.

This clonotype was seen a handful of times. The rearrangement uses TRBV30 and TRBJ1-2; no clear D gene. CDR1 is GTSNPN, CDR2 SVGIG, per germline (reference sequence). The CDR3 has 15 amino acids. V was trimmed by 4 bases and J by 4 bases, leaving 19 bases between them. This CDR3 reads CAWMRRGSVGYGYTF. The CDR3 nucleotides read TGTGCCTGGATGCGGAGAGGTTCGGTGGGCTATGGCTACACCTTC.

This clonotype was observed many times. In DNA, the CDR3 is TGTGCCAGCAGACCGCCCGGGGGGCGGGGGCAGTACTTC. Protein: CASRPPGGRGQYF. The chain links TRBV2 to TRBJ2-7, with a tentative D call TRBD2 (7 bases). The CDR3 loop spans 13 amino acids. V was trimmed by 6 bases and J by 9 bases, leaving 18 bases between them. The germline CDR1 and CDR2 sequences are SNHLY and FYNNEI. Combining the CDR3 with reference TRBV2 and TRBJ2-7 gives the whole variable domain EPEVTQTPSHQVTQMGQEVILRCVPISNHLYFYWYRQILGQKVEFLVSFYNNEISEKSEIFDDQFSVERPDGSNFTLKIRSTKLEDSAMYFCASRPPGGRGQYFGPGTRLTVT.

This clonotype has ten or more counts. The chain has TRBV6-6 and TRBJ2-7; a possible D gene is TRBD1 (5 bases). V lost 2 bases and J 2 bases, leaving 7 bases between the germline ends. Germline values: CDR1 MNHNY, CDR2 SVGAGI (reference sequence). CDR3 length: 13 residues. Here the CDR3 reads CASSYGAAYEQYF. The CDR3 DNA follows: TGTGCCAGCAGTTACGGGGCAGCCTACGAGCAGTACTTC.

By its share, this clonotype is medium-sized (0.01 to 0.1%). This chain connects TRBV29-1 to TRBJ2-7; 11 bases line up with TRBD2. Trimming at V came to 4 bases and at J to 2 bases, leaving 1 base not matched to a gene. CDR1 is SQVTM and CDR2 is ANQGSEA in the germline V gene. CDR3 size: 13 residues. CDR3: CSVVTSGAYEQYF. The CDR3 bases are TGCAGCGTTGTGACTAGCGGGGCCTACGAGCAGTACTTC.

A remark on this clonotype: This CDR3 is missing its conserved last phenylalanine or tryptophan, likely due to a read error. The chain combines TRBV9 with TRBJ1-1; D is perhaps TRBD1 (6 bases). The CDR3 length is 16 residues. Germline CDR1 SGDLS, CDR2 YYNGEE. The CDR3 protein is CASSSSRDNLNTEAFS. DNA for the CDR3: TGCGCCAGCAGCTCGAGTAGGGACAACCTGAACACTGAAGCTTTCTCT.

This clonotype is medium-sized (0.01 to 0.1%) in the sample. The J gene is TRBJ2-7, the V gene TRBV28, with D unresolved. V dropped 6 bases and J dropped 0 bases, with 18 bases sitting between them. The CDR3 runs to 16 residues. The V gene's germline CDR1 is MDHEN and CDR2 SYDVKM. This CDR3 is CASRRSSGALSYEQYF. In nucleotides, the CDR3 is TGTGCCAGCAGGCGTTCGTCCGGAGCCCTCTCCTACGAGCAGTACTTC.

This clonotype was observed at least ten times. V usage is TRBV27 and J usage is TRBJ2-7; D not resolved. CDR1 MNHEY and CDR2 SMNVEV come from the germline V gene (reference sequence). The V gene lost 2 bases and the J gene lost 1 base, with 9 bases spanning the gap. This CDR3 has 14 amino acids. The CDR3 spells CASSLLGRSYEQYF. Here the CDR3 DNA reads TGTGCCAGCAGTTTACTCGGCCGATCCTACGAGCAGTACTTC.

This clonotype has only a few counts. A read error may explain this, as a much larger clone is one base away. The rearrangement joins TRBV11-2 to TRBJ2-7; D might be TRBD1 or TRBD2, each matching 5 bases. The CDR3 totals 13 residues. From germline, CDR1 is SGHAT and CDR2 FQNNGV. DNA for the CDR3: TGTGCCAGCGGCTTCGGGGACGGCTACGAGCAGTACTTC. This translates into CASGFGDGYEQYF.

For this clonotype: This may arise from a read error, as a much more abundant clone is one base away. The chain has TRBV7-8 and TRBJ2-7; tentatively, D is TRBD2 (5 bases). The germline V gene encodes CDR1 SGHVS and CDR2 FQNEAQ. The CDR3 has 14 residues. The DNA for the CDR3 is TGTTCCAGCAGCTTAGAGGGTGGACGTAACGAGCAGTACTTC. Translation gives CSSSLEGGRNEQYF.

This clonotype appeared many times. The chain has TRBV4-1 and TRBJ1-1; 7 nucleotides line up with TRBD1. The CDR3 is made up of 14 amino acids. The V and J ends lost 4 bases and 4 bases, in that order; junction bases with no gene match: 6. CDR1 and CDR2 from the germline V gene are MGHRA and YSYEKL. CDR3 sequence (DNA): TGCGCCAGCAGCCTACGTAGGGGGCCCACTGAAGCTTTCTTT. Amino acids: CASSLRRGPTEAFF.

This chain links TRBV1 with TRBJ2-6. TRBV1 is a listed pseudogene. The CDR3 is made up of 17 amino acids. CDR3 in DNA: TGCACCAGCAGCCAAATGCGATCTAGCTCTGGGGCCAACGTCCTGGCTTTC. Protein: CTSSQMRSSSGANVLAF.